A selection of T cell receptor beta chains follows, all from one sample in a study of metastatic and nonmetastatic thyroid tumors. TCRdb re-analyzed the PCR reads using MiXCR. The sample lists roughly 30,000 clones, roughly 30% occurring once. Sequenced material: blood. All receptors derive from a female donor with papillary thyroid cancer or a benign thyroid nodule (not recorded which). Some clones in this sample may be carry-over from other donors' samples. Each CDR3 is given with its conserved first and last residue. D genes are given only for firm matches. Clone size, where shown, is once, few, many, or a class for clones that have expanded.

abundance	v_gene	d_gene	len	j_gene	CDR3nt	CDR3aa
few	TRBV28	TRBD1	15	TRBJ1-2	TGTGCCAGCATACCTGGGGACAGGGATAACTATGGCTACACCTTC	CASIPGDRDNYGYTF
-	TRBV20-1	-	13	TRBJ2-2	TGCAGTGTTGCGGATTCGTGGACCGGGGAGCTGTTTTTT	CSVADSWTGELFF
few	TRBV28	TRBD2	16	TRBJ2-1	TGTGCCAGCAGTTTAAGCGGGGCCATTCTCCTCAATGAGCAGTTCTTC	CASSLSGAILLNEQFF
few	TRBV24-1	-	15	TRBJ2-2	TGTGCCACCAGTGAATCCTTGGGGGGGCCCGGGGAGCTGTTTTTT	CATSESLGGPGELFF
many	TRBV4-1	-	14	TRBJ2-5	TGCGCCAGCAGCCAATCTGGCCTTCAAGAGACCCAGTACTTC	CASSQSGLQETQYF
-	TRBV7-2	TRBD2	14	TRBJ2-7	TGTGCCAGCAGCTTAGATGCGGGAGGGTACGAGCAGTACTTC	CASSLDAGGYEQYF
-	TRBV28	-	13	TRBJ1-6	TGTGCTACCTACGGGGAGGGGGATTCACCCCTCCACTTT	CATYGEGDSPLHF
many	TRBV7-8	-	13	TRBJ2-7	TGTGCCAGCAGCGAGCCCCGGGAAGACGAGCAGTACTTC	CASSEPREDEQYF
once	TRBV5-8	-	13	TRBJ2-7	TGTGCCAGCAGCTTGGGGGGGAACTACGAGCAGTACTTC	CASSLGGNYEQYF
-	TRBV27	TRBD2	13	TRBJ2-1	TGTGCCAGCGGGACTAGCGAGAGGAATGAGCAGTTCTTC	CASGTSERNEQFF
many	TRBV6-5	-	11	TRBJ2-4	TGTGCCAGCAGTTACGTTCAGGGGGGGTACTTC	CASSYVQGGYF
-	TRBV5-4	TRBD2	14	TRBJ2-5	TGTGCCAGCAGGCTAGCGGGGCTTGTGGAGACCCAGTACTTC	CASRLAGLVETQYF
-	TRBV11-2	-	15	TRBJ1-2	TGTGCCAGCAGCTTACGGGCAGGCCTGAGCTATGGCTACACCTTC	CASSLRAGLSYGYTF